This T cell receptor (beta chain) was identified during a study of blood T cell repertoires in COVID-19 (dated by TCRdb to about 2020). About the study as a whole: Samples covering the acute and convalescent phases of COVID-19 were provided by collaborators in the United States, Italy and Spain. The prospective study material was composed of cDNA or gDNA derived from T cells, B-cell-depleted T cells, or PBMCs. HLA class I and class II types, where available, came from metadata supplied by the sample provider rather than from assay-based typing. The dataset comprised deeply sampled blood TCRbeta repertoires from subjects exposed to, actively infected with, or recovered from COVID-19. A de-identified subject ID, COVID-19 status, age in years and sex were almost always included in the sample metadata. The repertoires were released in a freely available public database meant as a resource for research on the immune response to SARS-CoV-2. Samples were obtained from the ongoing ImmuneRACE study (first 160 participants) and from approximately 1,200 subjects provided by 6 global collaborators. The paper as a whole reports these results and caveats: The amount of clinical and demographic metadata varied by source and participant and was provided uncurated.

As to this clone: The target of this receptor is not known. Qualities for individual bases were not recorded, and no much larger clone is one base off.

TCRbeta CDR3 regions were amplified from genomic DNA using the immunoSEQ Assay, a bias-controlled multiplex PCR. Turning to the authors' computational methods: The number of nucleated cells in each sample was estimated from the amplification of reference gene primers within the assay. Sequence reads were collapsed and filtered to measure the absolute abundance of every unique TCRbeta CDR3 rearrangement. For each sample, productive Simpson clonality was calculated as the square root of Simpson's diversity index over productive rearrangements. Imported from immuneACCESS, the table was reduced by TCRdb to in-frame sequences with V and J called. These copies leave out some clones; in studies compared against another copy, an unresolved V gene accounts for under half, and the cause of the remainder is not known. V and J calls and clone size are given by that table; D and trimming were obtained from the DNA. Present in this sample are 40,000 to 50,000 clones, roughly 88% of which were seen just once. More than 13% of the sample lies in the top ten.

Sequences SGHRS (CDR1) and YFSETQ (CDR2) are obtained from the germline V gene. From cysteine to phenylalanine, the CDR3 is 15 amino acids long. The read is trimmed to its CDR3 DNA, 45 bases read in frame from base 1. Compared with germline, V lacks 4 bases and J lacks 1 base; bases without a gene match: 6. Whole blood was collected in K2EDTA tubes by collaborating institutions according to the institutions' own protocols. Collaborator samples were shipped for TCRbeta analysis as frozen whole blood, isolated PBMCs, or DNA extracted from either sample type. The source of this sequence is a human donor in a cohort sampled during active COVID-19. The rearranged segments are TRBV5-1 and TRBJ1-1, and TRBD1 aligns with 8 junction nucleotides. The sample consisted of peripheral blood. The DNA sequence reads TGCGCCAGCAGCCCCCGGGGGACAGGGAACACTGAAGCTTTCTTT. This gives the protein CASSPRGTGNTEAFF.